This T cell receptor (beta chain) was obtained from a study of T cell repertoires in cytomegalovirus infection. Looking at the study overall: Indications came from public TCR beta signatures; they pointed to CMV infection and to a matching HLA type.

Study-wide results and caveats: CMV carriers having the relevant HLA were flagged by cumulative public TCR beta family frequency. The study found HLA-C-restricted CMV-specific TCR beta clonotypes dominating the ex vivo response.

The CDR3 covers 12 residues. Germline CDR1 SNHLY, CDR2 FYNNEI. V lost 5 bases, J lost 6 bases, and 3 bases stayed unmatched. Using its own MiXCR run on the reads, TCRdb lists one record per CDR3 protein. The sample holds about 310,000 distinct CDR3 sequences, roughly 15% seen once. This clonotype was seen ten or more times. What it recognizes is unknown. The receptor comes from a human donor in good health (CMV status not recorded). Some clones in this sample may be carry-over from other donors' samples. V is TRBV2 and J is TRBJ2-7; 8 nucleotides agree with TRBD1. The material sequenced was PBMCs. CDR3 coding DNA: TGTGCCAGCAGTCAACAGGGGGGCGAGCAGTACTTC. Translating gives CASSQQGGEQYF.